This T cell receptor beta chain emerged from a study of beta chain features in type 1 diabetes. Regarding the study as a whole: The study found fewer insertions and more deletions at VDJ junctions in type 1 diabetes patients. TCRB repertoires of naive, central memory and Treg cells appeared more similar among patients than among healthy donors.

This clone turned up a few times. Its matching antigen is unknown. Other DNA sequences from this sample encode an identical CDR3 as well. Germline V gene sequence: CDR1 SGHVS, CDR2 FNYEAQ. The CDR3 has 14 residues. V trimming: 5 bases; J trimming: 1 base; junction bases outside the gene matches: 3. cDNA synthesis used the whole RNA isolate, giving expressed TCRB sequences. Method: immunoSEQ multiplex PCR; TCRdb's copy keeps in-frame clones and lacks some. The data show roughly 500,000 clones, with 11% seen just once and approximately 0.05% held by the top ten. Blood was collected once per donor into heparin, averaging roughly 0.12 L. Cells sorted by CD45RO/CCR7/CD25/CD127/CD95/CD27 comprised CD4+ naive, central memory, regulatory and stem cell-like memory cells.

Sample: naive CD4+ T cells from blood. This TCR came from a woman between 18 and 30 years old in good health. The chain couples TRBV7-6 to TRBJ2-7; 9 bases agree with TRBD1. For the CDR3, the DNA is TGTGCCAGCAGCCTTGGGACAGGGTCCTACGAGCAGTACTTC. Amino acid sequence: CASSLGTGSYEQYF.